The sequence of this T cell receptor beta chain was determined in a study of cytomegalovirus exposure and HLA in healthy donors. Study results and caveats: A few CMV-associated chains proved CMV antigen-specific in vitro. Previous analysis showed most TCR beta V segments were productive about 90% or about 30% of the time. A cluster of highly shared sequence variants was likely a sequencing artifact.

CDR3 length: 14 amino acids. CDR1 and CDR2 from the germline V gene are MDHEN and SYDVKM. V shed 5 bases, J shed 5 bases, and the junction held 6 bases outside the gene matches. Remarks on this clone: Its antigen remains unidentified.

Vbeta (60) and Jbeta (13) primers were used in the PCR. Libraries were prepared by immunoSEQ multiplex PCR; TCRdb keeps only in-frame clonotypes and omits some of them. The sample contains 84,000 or so clones, around 77% of which appear only once. Each of the donors was a healthy bone marrow donor. The chain links TRBV28 to TRBJ1-5; TRBD1 matches 7 bases. The clonotype comes from a boy aged 5-17 years in good health and CMV-seronegative. Material for sequencing was PBMCs. CDR3 sequence: CASSQDREHQPQHF. The CDR3 DNA sequence: TGTGCCAGCAGTCAAGACAGGGAGCATCAGCCCCAGCATTTT.